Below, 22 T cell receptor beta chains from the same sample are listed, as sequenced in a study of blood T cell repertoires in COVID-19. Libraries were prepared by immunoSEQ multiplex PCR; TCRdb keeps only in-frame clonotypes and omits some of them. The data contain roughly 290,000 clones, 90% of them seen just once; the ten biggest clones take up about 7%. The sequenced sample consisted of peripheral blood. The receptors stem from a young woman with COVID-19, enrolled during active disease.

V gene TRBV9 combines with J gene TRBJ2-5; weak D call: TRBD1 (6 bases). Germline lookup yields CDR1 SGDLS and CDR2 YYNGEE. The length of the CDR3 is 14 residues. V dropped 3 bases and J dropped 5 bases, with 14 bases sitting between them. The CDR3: CASSAGQSMETQYF. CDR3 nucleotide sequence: TGTGCCAGCAGCGCCGGACAGTCCATGGAGACCCAGTACTTC.

This chain's CDR3 is CASSDDVTVNSPLHF. The CDR3 coding sequence is TGTGCCAGCAGTGATGATGTGACTGTTAATTCACCCCTCCACTTT. V usage is TRBV2 and J usage is TRBJ1-6; D unclear. Trimming pared 3 bases from V and 6 bases from J, leaving 12 bases between. CDR1 and CDR2 from the germline V gene are SNHLY and FYNNEI. The CDR3 length is 15 residues.

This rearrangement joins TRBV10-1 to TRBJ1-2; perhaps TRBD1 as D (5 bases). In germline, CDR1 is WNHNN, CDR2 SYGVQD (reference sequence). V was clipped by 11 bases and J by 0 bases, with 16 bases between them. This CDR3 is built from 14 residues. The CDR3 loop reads CAPLKDTTNYGYTF. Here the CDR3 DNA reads TGCGCCCCGCTGAAGGACACAACTAACTATGGCTACACCTTC.

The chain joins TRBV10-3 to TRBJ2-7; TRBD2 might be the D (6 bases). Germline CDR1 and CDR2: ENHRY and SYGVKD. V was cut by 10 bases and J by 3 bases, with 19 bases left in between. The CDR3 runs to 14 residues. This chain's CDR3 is CATLGGLENYEQYF. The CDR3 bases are TGTGCCACGCTGGGGGGACTCGAGAACTACGAGCAGTACTTC.

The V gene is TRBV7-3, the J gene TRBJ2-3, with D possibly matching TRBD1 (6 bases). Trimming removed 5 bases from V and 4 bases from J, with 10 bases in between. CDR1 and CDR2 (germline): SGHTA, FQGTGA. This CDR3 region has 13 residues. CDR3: CASSQDSPDTQYF. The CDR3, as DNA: TGTGCCAGCAGCCAGGACAGTCCAGATACGCAGTATTTT.

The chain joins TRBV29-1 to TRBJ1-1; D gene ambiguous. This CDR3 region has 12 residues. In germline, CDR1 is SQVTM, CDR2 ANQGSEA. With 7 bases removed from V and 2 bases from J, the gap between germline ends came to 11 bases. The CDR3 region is CSARTANTEAFF. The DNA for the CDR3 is TGCAGCGCCCGGACTGCTAACACTGAAGCTTTCTTT.

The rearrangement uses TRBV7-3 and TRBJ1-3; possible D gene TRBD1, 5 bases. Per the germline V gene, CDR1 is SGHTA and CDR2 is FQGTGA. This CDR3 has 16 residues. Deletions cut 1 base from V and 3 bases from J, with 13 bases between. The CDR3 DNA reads TGTGCCAGCAGCTTAAGCCCTCGGGGGGTTGGAAACACCATATATTTT. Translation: CASSLSPRGVGNTIYF.

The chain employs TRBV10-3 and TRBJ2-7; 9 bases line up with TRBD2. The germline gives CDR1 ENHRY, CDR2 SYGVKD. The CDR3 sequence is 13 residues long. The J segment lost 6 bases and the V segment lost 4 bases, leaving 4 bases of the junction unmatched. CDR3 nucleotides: TGTGCCATCAGTGGTAGCGGGAGCCCCGAGCAGTACTTC. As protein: CAISGSGSPEQYF.

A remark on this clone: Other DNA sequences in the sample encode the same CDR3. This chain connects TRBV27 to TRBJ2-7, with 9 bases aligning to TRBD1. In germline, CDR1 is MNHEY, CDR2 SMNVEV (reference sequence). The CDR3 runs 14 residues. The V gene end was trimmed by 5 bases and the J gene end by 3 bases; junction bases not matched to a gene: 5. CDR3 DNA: TGTGCCAGCAGTCTGCGACAGGGGGTCTACGAGCAGTACTTC. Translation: CASSLRQGVYEQYF.

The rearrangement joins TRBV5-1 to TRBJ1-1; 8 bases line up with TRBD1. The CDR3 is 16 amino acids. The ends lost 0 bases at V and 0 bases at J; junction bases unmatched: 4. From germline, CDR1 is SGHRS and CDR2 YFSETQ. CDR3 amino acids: CASSLEPGGLNTEAFF. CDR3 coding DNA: TGCGCCAGCAGCTTGGAGCCAGGGGGCTTGAACACTGAAGCTTTCTTT.

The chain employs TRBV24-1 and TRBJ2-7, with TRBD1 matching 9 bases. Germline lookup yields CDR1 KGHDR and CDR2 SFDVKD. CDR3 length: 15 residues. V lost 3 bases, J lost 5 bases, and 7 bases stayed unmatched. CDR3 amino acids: CATSDRGQGGHEQYF. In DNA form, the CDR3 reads TGTGCCACCAGTGATCGGGGACAGGGAGGACACGAGCAGTACTTC.

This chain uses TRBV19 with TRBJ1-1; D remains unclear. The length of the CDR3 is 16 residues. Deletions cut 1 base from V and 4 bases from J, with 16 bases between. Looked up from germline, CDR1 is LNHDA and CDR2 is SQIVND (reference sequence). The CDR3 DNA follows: TGTGCCAGTAGTATAGTTGGCGGGATTTGGAGCACTGAAGCTTTCTTT. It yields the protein CASSIVGGIWSTEAFF.

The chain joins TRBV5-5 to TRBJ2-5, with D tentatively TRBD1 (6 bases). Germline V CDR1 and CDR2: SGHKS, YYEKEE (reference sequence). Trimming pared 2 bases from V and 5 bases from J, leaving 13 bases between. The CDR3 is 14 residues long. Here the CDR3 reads CASSLTGLGETQYF. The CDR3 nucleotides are TGTGCCAGCAGCTTAACAGGGCTGGGGGAGACCCAGTACTTC.

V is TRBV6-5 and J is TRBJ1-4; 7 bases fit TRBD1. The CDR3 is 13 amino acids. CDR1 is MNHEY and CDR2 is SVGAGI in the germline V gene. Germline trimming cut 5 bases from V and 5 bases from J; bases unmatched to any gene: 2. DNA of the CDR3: TGTGCCAGCAGTAGGGGACAGAATGAAAAACTGTTTTTT. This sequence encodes CASSRGQNEKLFF.

The CDR3 spells CASSGGAGGYGYTF. The CDR3 nucleotides read TGTGCCAGCAGTGGCGGGGCAGGAGGCTATGGCTACACCTTC. The V and J genes are TRBV7-9 and TRBJ1-2; weak D call: TRBD1 (5 bases). Trimming shortened V by 6 bases and J by 4 bases, and 15 bases separated the two germline ends. The germline gives CDR1 SEHNR, CDR2 FQNEAQ (reference sequence). This CDR3 region has 14 residues.

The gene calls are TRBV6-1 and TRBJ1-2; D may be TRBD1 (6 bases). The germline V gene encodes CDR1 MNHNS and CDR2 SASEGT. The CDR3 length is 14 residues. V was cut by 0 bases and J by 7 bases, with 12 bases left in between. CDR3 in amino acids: CASSEAGAPSGYTF. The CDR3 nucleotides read TGTGCCAGCAGTGAAGCGGGGGCACCTTCTGGCTACACCTTC.

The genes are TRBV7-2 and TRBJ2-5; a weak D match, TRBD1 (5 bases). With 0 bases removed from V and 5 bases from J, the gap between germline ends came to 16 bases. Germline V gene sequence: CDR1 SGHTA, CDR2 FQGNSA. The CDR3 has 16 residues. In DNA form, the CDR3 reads TGTGCCAGCAGCTTAGCCTCCTTCAGGGATAGGGAGACCCAGTACTTC. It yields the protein CASSLASFRDRETQYF.

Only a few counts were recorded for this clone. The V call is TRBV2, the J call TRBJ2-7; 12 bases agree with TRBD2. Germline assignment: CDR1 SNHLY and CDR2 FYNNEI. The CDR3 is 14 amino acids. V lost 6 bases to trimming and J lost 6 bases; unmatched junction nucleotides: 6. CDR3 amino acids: CASRTSGSSSEQYF. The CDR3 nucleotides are TGTGCCAGCAGGACTAGCGGGAGCTCGTCCGAGCAGTACTTC.

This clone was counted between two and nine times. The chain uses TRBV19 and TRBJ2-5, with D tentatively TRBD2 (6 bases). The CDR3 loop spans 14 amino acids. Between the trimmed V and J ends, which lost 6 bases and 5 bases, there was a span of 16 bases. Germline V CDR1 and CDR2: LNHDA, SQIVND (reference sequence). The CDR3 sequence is CASSPSGLRETQYF. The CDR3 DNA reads TGTGCCAGTAGCCCTTCAGGACTACGGGAGACCCAGTACTTC.

The CDR3 protein is CASSQLGGAPSSYEQYF. CDR3 nucleotide sequence: TGTGCCAGCAGCCAACTGGGGGGTGCCCCGAGCTCCTACGAGCAGTACTTC. The chain joins TRBV16 to TRBJ2-7; tentatively, D is TRBD2 (6 bases). The CDR3 runs 17 residues. CDR1 KGHSY and CDR2 FQNENV come from the germline V gene. V lost 2 bases and J 0 bases, leaving 17 bases between the germline ends.

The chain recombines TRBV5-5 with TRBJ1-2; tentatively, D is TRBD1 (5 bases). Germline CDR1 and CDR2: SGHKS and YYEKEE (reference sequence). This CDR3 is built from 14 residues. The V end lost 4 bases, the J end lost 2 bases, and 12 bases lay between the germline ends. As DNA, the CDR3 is TGTGCCAGCAGCCCACGGGGGTCGAACTATGGCTACACCTTC. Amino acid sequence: CASSPRGSNYGYTF.

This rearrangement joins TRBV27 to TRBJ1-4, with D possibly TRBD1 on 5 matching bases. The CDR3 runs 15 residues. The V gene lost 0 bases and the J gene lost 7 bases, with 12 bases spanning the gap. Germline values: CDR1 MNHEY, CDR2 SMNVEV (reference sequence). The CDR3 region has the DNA TGTGCCAGCAGTTTATCGGGTGGGGGGAGTGAAAAACTGTTTTTT. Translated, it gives CASSLSGGGSEKLFF.